Sequencing of this TCR beta chain was carried out in a study of T cells in Graves' hyperthyroidism and ophthalmopathy. Authors of the study amplified TCR beta CDR3 regions from RNA transcripts. Using the HTBI primer set, a first-round RT-PCR was run on the TCR CDR3. MiXCR, applied by TCRdb to the multiplex PCR reads, yields one record per CDR3 protein. The sample has hundreds of thousands of distinct CDR3 sequences, roughly 14% seen once. This clonotype was detected ten times or more. The CDR3 sequence is 14 residues long. The V gene's germline CDR1 is MNHNS and CDR2 SASEGT. The V end was cut by 4 bases, the J end by 6 bases, with 15 bases between.

The TCR originated in a woman aged 45-59 years with Graves' ophthalmopathy. Sequencing input: blood. This chain joins TRBV6-1 and TRBJ1-1; possibly TRBD1 for D (5 bases). CDR3 sequence: CASSGYKGRAEAFF. In nucleotides, the CDR3 is TGTGCCAGCAGTGGTTATAAGGGGCGGGCTGAAGCTTTCTTT.